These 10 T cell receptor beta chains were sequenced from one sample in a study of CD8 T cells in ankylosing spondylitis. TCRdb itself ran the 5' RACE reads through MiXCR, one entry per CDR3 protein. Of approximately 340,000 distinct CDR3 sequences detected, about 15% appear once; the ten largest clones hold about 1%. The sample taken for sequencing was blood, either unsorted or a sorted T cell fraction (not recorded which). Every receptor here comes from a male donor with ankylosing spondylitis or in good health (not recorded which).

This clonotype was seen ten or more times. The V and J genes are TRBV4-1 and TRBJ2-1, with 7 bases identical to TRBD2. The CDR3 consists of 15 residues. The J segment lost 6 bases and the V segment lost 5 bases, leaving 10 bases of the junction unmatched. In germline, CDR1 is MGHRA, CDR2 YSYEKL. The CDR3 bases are TGCGCCAGCAGCAACCTAGCGGAGGGGTCCAATGAGCAGTTCTTC. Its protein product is CASSNLAEGSNEQFF.

CDR3: CASSQDRTVLYNEQFF. In DNA, the CDR3 is TGTGCCAGCAGCCAAGACCGAACAGTCCTATACAATGAGCAGTTCTTC. The chain employs TRBV3-1 and TRBJ2-1; D not resolved. V was clipped by 0 bases and J by 4 bases, with 13 bases between them. The CDR3 is 16 residues long. Germline CDR1 reads LGHDT; CDR2 reads YNNKEL (reference sequence).

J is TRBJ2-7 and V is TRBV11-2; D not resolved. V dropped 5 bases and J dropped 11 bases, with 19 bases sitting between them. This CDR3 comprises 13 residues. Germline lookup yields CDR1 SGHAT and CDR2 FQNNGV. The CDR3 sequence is CASSLWGSPWEYF. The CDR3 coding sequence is TGTGCCAGCAGCCTATGGGGTTCCCCATGGGAGTACTTC.

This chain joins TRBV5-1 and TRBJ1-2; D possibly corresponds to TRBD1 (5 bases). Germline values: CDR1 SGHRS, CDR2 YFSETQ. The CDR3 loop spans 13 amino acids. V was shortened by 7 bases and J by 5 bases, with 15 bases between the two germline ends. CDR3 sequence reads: CASAPVGAYGYTF. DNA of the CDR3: TGCGCCAGCGCCCCCGTCGGGGCTTATGGCTACACCTTC. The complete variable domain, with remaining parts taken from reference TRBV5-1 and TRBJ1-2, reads KAGVTQTPRYLIKTRGQQVTLSCSPISGHRSVSWYQQTPGQGLQFLFEYFSETQRNKGNFPGRFSGRQFSNSRSEMNVSTLELGDSALYLCASAPVGAYGYTFGSGTRLTVV.

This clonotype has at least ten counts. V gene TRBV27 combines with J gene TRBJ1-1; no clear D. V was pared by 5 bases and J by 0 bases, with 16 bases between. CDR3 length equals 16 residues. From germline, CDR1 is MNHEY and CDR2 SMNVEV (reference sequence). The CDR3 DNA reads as TGTGCCAGCAGTCCCACGACGGGAACTATGAACACTGAAGCTTTCTTT. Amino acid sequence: CASSPTTGTMNTEAFF.

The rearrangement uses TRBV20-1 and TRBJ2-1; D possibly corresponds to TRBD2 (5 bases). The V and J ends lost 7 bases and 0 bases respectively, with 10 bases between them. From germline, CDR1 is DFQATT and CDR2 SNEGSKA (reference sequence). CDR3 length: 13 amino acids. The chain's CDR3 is CSVPGSSYNEQFF. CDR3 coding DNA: TGCAGTGTTCCGGGGAGCTCCTACAATGAGCAGTTCTTC.

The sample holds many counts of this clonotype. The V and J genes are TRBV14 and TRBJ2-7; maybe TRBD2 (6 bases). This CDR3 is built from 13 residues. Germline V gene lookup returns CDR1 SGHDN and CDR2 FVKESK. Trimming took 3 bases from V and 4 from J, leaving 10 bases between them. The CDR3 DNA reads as TGTGCCAGCAGCCAGGGACTTCAGTACGAGCAGTACTTC. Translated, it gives CASSQGLQYEQYF.

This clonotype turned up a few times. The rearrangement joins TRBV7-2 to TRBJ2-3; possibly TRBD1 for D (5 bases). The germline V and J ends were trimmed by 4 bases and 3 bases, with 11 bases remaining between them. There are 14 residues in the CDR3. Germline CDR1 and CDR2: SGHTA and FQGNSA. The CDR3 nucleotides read TGTGCCAGCAGCTCCGCCGCAGGGACAGATACGCAGTATTTT. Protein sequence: CASSSAAGTDTQYF.

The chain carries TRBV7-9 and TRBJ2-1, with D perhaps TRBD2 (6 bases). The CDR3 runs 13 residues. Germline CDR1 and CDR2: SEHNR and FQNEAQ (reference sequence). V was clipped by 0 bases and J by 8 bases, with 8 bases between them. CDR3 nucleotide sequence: TGTGCCAGCAGCTTAGCCGGGAGCCATGAGCAGTTCTTC. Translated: CASSLAGSHEQFF. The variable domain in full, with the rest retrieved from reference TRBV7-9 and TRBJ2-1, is DTGVSQNPRHKITKRGQNVTFRCDPISEHNRLYWYRQTLGQGPEFLTYFQNEAQLEKSRLLSDRFSAERPKGSFSTLEIQRTEQGDSAMYLCASSLAGSHEQFFGPGTRLTVL.

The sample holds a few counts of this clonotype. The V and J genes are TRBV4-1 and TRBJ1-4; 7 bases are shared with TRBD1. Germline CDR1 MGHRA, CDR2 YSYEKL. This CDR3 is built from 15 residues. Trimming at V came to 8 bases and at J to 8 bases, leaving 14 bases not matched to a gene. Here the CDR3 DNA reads TGCGCCAGCTGCTTAATGGGGACAGTCGGAGAAAAACTGTTTTTT. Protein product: CASCLMGTVGEKLFF.